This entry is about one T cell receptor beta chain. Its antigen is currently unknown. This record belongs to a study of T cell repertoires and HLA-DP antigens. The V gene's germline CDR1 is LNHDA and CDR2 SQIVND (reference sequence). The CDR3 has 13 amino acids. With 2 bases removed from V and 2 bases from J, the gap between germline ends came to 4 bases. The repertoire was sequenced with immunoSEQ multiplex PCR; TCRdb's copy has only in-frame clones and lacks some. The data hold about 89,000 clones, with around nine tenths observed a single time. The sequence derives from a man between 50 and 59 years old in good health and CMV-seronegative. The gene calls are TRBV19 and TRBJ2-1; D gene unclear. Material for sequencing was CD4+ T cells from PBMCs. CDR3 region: CASSIRAYNEQFF. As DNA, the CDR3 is TGTGCCAGTAGTATAAGGGCCTACAATGAGCAGTTCTTC.